The 14 T cell receptor beta chains below all came from one sample that was sequenced in a study of CD8+CD57+ T cells in acquired aplastic anemia. Genomic DNA templated the TCR beta VDJ and CDR3 profiling. TCRdb re-derived calls from the reads in MiXCR, one entry per CDR3 protein. Seen here are about half a million distinct CDR3 sequences, under 40% observed once, and the top ten hold 0.8% to 0.85%. Those patients picked for sequencing had displayed CD8+CD57+ cell expansion on flow cytometry. Source material: sorted CD4+, CD8+, or CD8+CD57+ T cells (not recorded which) from PBMCs. The receptors come from a human donor with aplastic anemia.

This clonotype was counted a few times. The rearrangement uses TRBV12-3 or TRBV12-4 and TRBJ2-5; possibly TRBD1 for D (6 bases). The CDR3 has 15 amino acids. Trimming pared 3 bases from V and 5 bases from J, leaving 16 bases between. CDR3: CASSFSNRAAETQYF. The DNA for the CDR3 is TGTGCCAGCAGTTTCAGTAACAGGGCTGCGGAGACCCAGTACTTC.

The sample holds a few counts of this clonotype. The J gene is TRBJ1-2, the V gene TRBV25-1, with 10 bases that match TRBD1. CDR3 length: 16 amino acids. From germline, CDR1 is MGHDK and CDR2 SYGVNS. V lost 6 bases to trimming and J lost 4 bases; unmatched junction nucleotides: 11. The CDR3 loop reads CASSSTTGGYSYGYTF. The CDR3 nucleotides are TGTGCCAGCAGCTCCACGACAGGGGGCTACAGCTATGGCTACACCTTC.

This sequence joins TRBV15 and TRBJ1-1; D gene ambiguous. This CDR3 region has 16 residues. Trimming pared 1 base from V and 1 base from J, leaving 13 bases between. From germline, CDR1 is LNHNV and CDR2 YYDKDF (reference sequence). The CDR3 loop is CATSRGSIGENTEAFF. The CDR3 nucleotides are TGTGCCACCAGCAGAGGTTCTATCGGGGAGAACACTGAAGCTTTCTTT.

V and J are TRBV7-9 and TRBJ2-7, with 9 bases identical to TRBD2. The CDR3 is made up of 11 amino acids. Germline assignment: CDR1 SEHNR and CDR2 FQNEAQ (reference sequence). Trimming at V came to 7 bases and at J to 9 bases, leaving 4 bases not matched to a gene. This CDR3 reads CASTLGLAQYF. Written as DNA, the CDR3 is TGTGCCAGCACCTTGGGACTAGCGCAGTACTTC.

This clonotype was counted many times. The rearrangement links TRBV19 to TRBJ2-7, with 8 nucleotides matching TRBD1. The CDR3 is 16 amino acids. J gave up 1 base and V 0 bases, and 5 bases lay outside the gene matches. The germline V gene encodes CDR1 LNHDA and CDR2 SQIVND (reference sequence). The CDR3 nucleotides read TGTGCCAGTAGTATAGAGGTATGGACAGGGTCCTACGAGCAGTACTTC. Translating gives CASSIEVWTGSYEQYF.

V gene TRBV2 combines with J gene TRBJ1-2; tentatively, D is TRBD1 (5 bases). CDR1 and CDR2 from the germline V gene are SNHLY and FYNNEI. This CDR3 is 14 amino acids long. The CDR3 DNA follows: TGTGCTAGACCCAATAGGGACGGGGCGTCTGGCTACACCTTC. Protein sequence: CARPNRDGASGYTF.

The genes are TRBV6-5 and TRBJ1-4; 9 positions match TRBD1. V was pared by 4 bases and J by 8 bases, with 8 bases of the junction left unmatched. The CDR3 runs 15 residues. Germline V lookup: CDR1 MNHEY, CDR2 SVGAGI. The CDR3: CASSSRTGEGEKLFF. Here the CDR3 DNA reads TGTGCCAGCAGTTCCCGGACAGGGGAAGGGGAAAAACTGTTTTTT.

This clonotype was counted only a few times. The V and J genes are TRBV6-5 and TRBJ2-1; no reliable D call. This CDR3 has 13 amino acids. From germline, CDR1 is MNHEY and CDR2 SVGAGI. Deletions cut 2 bases from V and 6 bases from J, with 8 bases between. The DNA for the CDR3 is TGTGCCAGCAGTTACAGGTCAGGCAATGAGCAGTTCTTC. Translated, it gives CASSYRSGNEQFF.

The chain joins TRBV13 to TRBJ2-5; D is ambiguous. CDR3 length: 15 amino acids. Trimming stripped 1 base from V and 0 bases from J, with 9 bases between. Per the germline V gene, CDR1 is PRHDT and CDR2 is FYEKMQ (reference sequence). DNA of the CDR3: TGTGCCAGCAGCTTAGCCTGGACGGACCAAGAGACCCAGTACTTC. It codes for CASSLAWTDQETQYF.

This clonotype showed up many times. This sequence joins TRBV5-5 and TRBJ2-7, with D possibly being TRBD2 (6 bases). Trimming took off 0 bases at V and 5 bases at J, with 18 bases between the two ends. The CDR3 contains 16 residues. Germline assignment: CDR1 SGHKS and CDR2 YYEKEE (reference sequence). The CDR3 DNA follows: TGTGCCAGCAGCTTGGGTCGGAAAGGGCGGGGAGACGAGCAGTACTTC. Its translation: CASSLGRKGRGDEQYF.

This clonotype was seen at least ten times. The CDR3 DNA reads TGTGCCATCAGTGAGTCGGATCAGGGGGCTCAGCCCCAGCATTTT. Encoded protein: CAISESDQGAQPQHF. The rearrangement links TRBV10-3 to TRBJ1-5; 8 nucleotides agree with TRBD1. The germline V gene encodes CDR1 ENHRY and CDR2 SYGVKD. The CDR3 runs 15 residues. After removal of 0 bases from V and 6 bases from J, the junction contained 4 bases not matched to a gene.

This clonotype was recorded a few times. Given a much more abundant clone one base away, this may be a read error. The chain joins TRBV2 to TRBJ1-5; D is possibly TRBD1 (5 bases). Germline V gene data show CDR1 as SNHLY and CDR2 as FYNNEI. The CDR3 runs 15 residues. CDR3 amino acids: CTSSDRGSSNQPQHF. The CDR3 nucleotides read TGTACCAGCAGTGATCGGGGGAGCAGCAATCAGCCCCAGCATTTT.

The table lists this clonotype with a few counts. The chain recombines TRBV30 with TRBJ1-1; 9 bases map to TRBD1. Germline-derived CDR1 and CDR2 are GTSNPN and SVGIG (reference sequence). V gave up 3 bases and J gave up 4 bases; unmatched junction bases: 6. This CDR3 spans 14 amino acids. CDR3 sequence reads: CAWRSTGGGTEAFF. CDR3 sequence (DNA): TGTGCCTGGAGGTCAACAGGGGGCGGCACTGAAGCTTTCTTT.

The count of this clonotype is one. The rearrangement links TRBV10-3 to TRBJ2-6, with TRBD1 as a possible D gene (6 bases). V was clipped by 3 bases and J by 5 bases, with 8 bases between them. This CDR3 region has 14 residues. The germline V gene encodes CDR1 ENHRY and CDR2 SYGVKD. Written as DNA, the CDR3 is TGTGCCATCAGTGACCGGGACAGGGCCAACGTCCTGACTTTC. Translation: CAISDRDRANVLTF.